Following are 10 T cell receptor beta chains from one sample sequenced in a study of type 1 regulatory T cells. Using its own MiXCR run on the reads, TCRdb lists one record per CDR3 protein. Among 75,000 to 100,000 distinct CDR3 sequences listed, 25% to 40% were seen once. Sequenced sample: CD4+ T cells, either the whole sample or a sorted fraction (not recorded which). The receptors were sampled from a human donor in good health.

This clonotype was found once. The chain joins TRBV9 to TRBJ2-6, with 8 bases fitting TRBD1. The CDR3 has 17 residues. V shed 7 bases, J shed 0 bases, and the junction held 9 bases outside the gene matches. Germline CDR1 and CDR2: SGDLS and YYNGEE. In DNA form, the CDR3 reads TGTGCCAGCTGCGAGGACAGGGCACCCTCTGGGGCCAACGTCCTGACTTTC. Protein: CASCEDRAPSGANVLTF.

V is TRBV2 and J is TRBJ2-3; TRBD1 matches at 11 bases. J was trimmed by 4 bases and V by 4 bases; bases with no gene match: 7. CDR3 size: 16 residues. The germline V gene has CDR1 SNHLY and CDR2 FYNNEI. CDR3 DNA sequence: TGTGCCAGCAGTGGTTCGGGACAGGGGGTAGCAGATACGCAGTATTTT. It codes for CASSGSGQGVADTQYF.

The V call is TRBV5-1, the J call TRBJ2-5, with 7 positions matching TRBD1. Trimming cost V 4 bases and J 2 bases; bases outside gene matches: 11. CDR1 is SGHRS, CDR2 YFSETQ, per germline. This CDR3 comprises 16 residues. CDR3: CASSKRPSGGQETQYF. The CDR3 DNA follows: TGCGCCAGCAGCAAGAGACCATCAGGGGGTCAAGAGACCCAGTACTTC.

This clonotype was counted only a few times. The chain links TRBV19 to TRBJ1-2, with D perhaps TRBD1 (5 bases). In germline, CDR1 is LNHDA, CDR2 SQIVND (reference sequence). The ends were cut back, 3 bases at V and 3 bases at J, with 14 bases in the middle. CDR3 length: 15 residues. CDR3 region: CASSIFDSRDYGYTF. The CDR3 DNA reads as TGTGCCAGTAGTATTTTCGACAGTCGAGACTATGGCTACACCTTC.

There are a few counts of this clonotype. The V gene is TRBV20-1, the J gene TRBJ2-7; TRBD1 matches at 8 bases. With 6 bases clipped from V and 6 bases from J, the junction kept 13 bases outside the gene matches. Germline V gene sequence: CDR1 DFQATT, CDR2 SNEGSKA (reference sequence). The CDR3 sequence is 14 residues long. CDR3 region: CSASFRGQGAEQYF. The CDR3 DNA reads as TGCAGTGCGAGCTTTAGGGGTCAGGGGGCCGAGCAGTACTTC.

This clonotype was picked up many times. The V gene is TRBV7-9, the J gene TRBJ2-5, with D possibly matching TRBD2 (5 bases). Between the trimmed V and J ends, which lost 5 bases and 5 bases, there was a span of 18 bases. The germline CDR1 and CDR2 sequences are SEHNR and FQNEAQ (reference sequence). CDR3 size: 15 residues. The CDR3 region has the DNA TGTGCCAGCAGCCCCCTCGGTAGACTATTGGAGACCCAGTACTTC. Translated: CASSPLGRLLETQYF.

This clonotype was seen a handful of times. This chain uses TRBV10-3 with TRBJ2-1, with TRBD2 matching 10 bases. The CDR3 has 13 residues. Germline loops: CDR1 ENHRY, CDR2 SYGVKD. V trimming: 8 bases; J trimming: 5 bases; junction bases outside the gene matches: 3. DNA of the CDR3: TGTGCCATCCAAGCGGGAGGGCACAATGAGCAGTTCTTC. Residues: CAIQAGGHNEQFF.

The sample holds a few counts of this clonotype. The rearrangement links TRBV27 to TRBJ1-5; TRBD1 matches 9 bases. The CDR3 has 14 residues. CDR1 MNHEY and CDR2 SMNVEV come from the germline V gene (reference sequence). V gave up 2 bases and J gave up 6 bases; unmatched junction bases: 2. CDR3 in DNA: TGTGCCAGCAGTTTAGGGACAGGGACTCAGCCCCAGCATTTT. It encodes CASSLGTGTQPQHF.

This clonotype was seen only once. CDR3 sequence: CASSLLLNTEAFF. The DNA of the CDR3 is TGTGCCAGTTCACTCCTGTTGAACACTGAAGCTTTCTTT. The rearrangement links TRBV10-3 to TRBJ1-1; D gene unclear. The V gene lost 10 bases and the J gene lost 0 bases, with 12 bases spanning the gap. Germline CDR1 reads ENHRY; CDR2 reads SYGVKD. The CDR3 extends over 13 amino acids.

The rearrangement joins TRBV4-3 to TRBJ1-6; D is uncertain. The CDR3 loop spans 17 amino acids. CDR1 LGHNA and CDR2 YSLEER come from the germline V gene. V lost 1 base to trimming and J lost 8 bases, with 18 bases between them. DNA for the CDR3: TGCGCCAGCAGCCAAGGGGAGTCCGGTCCCCCTCATTCACCCCTCCACTTT. It specifies CASSQGESGPPHSPLHF.